This T cell receptor (beta chain) was observed in a study of blood T cell repertoires in COVID-19. Study as a whole: Nucleic acid was either cDNA or gDNA, and it came from T cells, B-cell-depleted T cells, or PBMCs.

With 11 bases removed from V and 0 bases from J, the gap between germline ends came to 17 bases. Germline V lookup: CDR1 MDHEN, CDR2 SYDVKM. The CDR3 is 14 amino acids. Profiled with immunoSEQ multiplex PCR; TCRdb holds only in-frame clones, not every one. Of roughly 230,000 clones in the sample, roughly four fifths were seen once. Participants were placed into cohorts based on the clinical history they reported. What the recovered Cohort 3 donors had was two negative PCRs, clearance, or symptom resolution. Sequencing was performed on PBMCs or T cells enriched from blood (not recorded which). V is TRBV28 and J is TRBJ2-7; possible D gene TRBD1, 8 bases. This TCR derives from a man aged 50 to 59 who had recovered from COVID-19. CDR3 sequence (DNA): TGTGCCTCAACAGGGGGGGGGAGCTCCTACGAGCAGTACTTC. It specifies CASTGGGSSYEQYF.